What follows describes a single T cell receptor beta chain. To make TCR beta libraries, researchers used iRepertoire HTBI primers and Arm-PCR of CDR3 regions. Using its own MiXCR run on the multiplex PCR reads, TCRdb lists one record per CDR3 protein. The top ten hold around 10% of the sample, which has approximately 460,000 distinct CDR3 sequences, 16% seen once. Time point described: newly diagnosed GD, antithyroid drugs for less than 3 months. Isolated PBMC RNA provided the starting material for the TCR library. The CDR3 length is 13 residues. The trim removed 3 bases at V and 3 bases at J, leaving 1 base unmatched. Germline-derived CDR1 and CDR2 are DFQATT and SNEGSKA (reference sequence). This sample was taken from a study of regulatory T cells in long-lasting Graves disease. These data were likewise used in another study, on T cells in Graves' hyperthyroidism and ophthalmopathy.

The TCR sequence derives from a woman in her twenties or thirties with Graves disease. The source material was peripheral blood mononuclear cells (PBMCs), sampled at new diagnosis, from a patient treated with antithyroid drugs. The V call is TRBV20-1, the J call TRBJ2-3; TRBD2 aligns across 9 bases. CDR3 in amino acids: CSASAGGTDTQYF. CDR3 DNA: TGCAGTGCTAGCGCGGGAGGGACAGATACGCAGTATTTT.